This TCR beta chain stems from a study of memory CD8 T cells in hepatitis C reinfection. Some clones are missing from TCRdb's copy, which holds only in-frame ones; the method was immunoSEQ multiplex PCR. The sample has 35,000 to 50,000 clones; around 89% are singletons. CDR1 is SGHTS, CDR2 YDEGEE, per germline. The CDR3 is 16 amino acids. J gave up 4 bases and V 4 bases, and 9 bases lay outside the gene matches. Sample time point: peak reinfection, 3 to 8 weeks after reinfection detection. No in vitro expansion preceded TCR sequencing of the sorted cells. The sample was naive CD8+ T cells sorted from blood. The clonotype comes from a man aged 18-30 years with hepatitis C virus infection. The chain uses TRBV5-8 and TRBJ2-1; 9 bases agree with TRBD1. The CDR3 sequence: CASSTQGAVGYNEQFF. The CDR3 bases are TGTGCCAGCAGCACACAGGGGGCGGTGGGATACAATGAGCAGTTCTTC.